This is a list of T cell receptor beta chains from one sample in a study of control samples from healthy donors and cancer patients. Only in-frame clones appear in the TCRdb table, and some are missing; sequencing was by immunoSEQ multiplex PCR. The repertoire has about 250,000 clones, over 75% of them found once; the top ten carry about 14%. Sequenced input: PBMCs. The origin of the receptors is a woman aged 60 to 75 with lung cancer. CDR3s include the opening cysteine and the closing phenylalanine or tryptophan. The D gene is left open where the match is weak. Size values are once, few and many counts, or a class for expanded clones, and some rows have none.

DNA	CDR3	V	J	size	D
TGTGCCAGCAGTTCTTTCAGGGACACCGGGGAGCTGTTTTTT	CASSSFRDTGELFF	TRBV28	TRBJ2-2	NA	NA
TGTGCCACCAGTGACTCCGGGCCCTCGACCGGGGAGCTGTTTTTT	CATSDSGPSTGELFF	TRBV24-1	TRBJ2-2	NA	NA
TGTGCCAGCAGCCACAGAGGAGCGGCCAAAAACATTCAGTACTTC	CASSHRGAAKNIQYF	TRBV3-1/TRBV3-2	TRBJ2-4	few	NA
TGTGCCAGCTCACCAATCGAAACAGGAAACACAGATACGCAGTATTTT	CASSPIETGNTDTQYF	TRBV18	TRBJ2-3	NA	NA
TGTGCCAGCAGTGATGACGGATACAATGAGCAGTTCTTC	CASSDDGYNEQFF	TRBV2	TRBJ2-1	NA	NA
TGTGCCAGCAGCACCGGGACAGTGTCTGAAGCTTTCTTT	CASSTGTVSEAFF	TRBV7-3	TRBJ1-1	NA	TRBD1
TGTGCCAGCTCACCACCCTCCCGACTAGCGGGGGGGCAAGAGACCCAGTACTTC	CASSPPSRLAGGQETQYF	TRBV18	TRBJ2-5	NA	TRBD2
TGTGCCAGCAGTGGGGACTCAGTGGGTGAGCAGTTCTTC	CASSGDSVGEQFF	TRBV2	TRBJ2-1	NA	NA
TGTGCCAGCAGTGGTACAGGGGGCGTCGACTATGGCTACACCTTC	CASSGTGGVDYGYTF	TRBV2	TRBJ1-2	NA	TRBD1
TGTGCCAGCAGTGGCCGGGAGGCCCTCCACTTT	CASSGREALHF	TRBV2	TRBJ1-6	NA	NA
TGTGCCAGCAGCCAGAGCGGGAAACTGTTTTTT	CASSQSGKLFF	TRBV3-1/TRBV3-2	TRBJ1-4	NA	NA
TGTGCCAGCAGCGCCGCCCTAGCGGGTGAGCAGTTCTTC	CASSAALAGEQFF	TRBV9	TRBJ2-1	NA	TRBD2
TGCGCCAGCAGCTTCTTCCCCGGGACAGCTGAAACCCGCTATGGCTACACCTTC	CASSFFPGTAETRYGYTF	TRBV5-1	TRBJ1-2	NA	TRBD1
TGTGCCAGCAGTTTACTAGGGCCGAACACTGAAGCTTTCTTT	CASSLLGPNTEAFF	TRBV27	TRBJ1-1	NA	NA
TGTGCCAGCAGCCGTGGACAGGGGGCGACCGGCACCTTC	CASSRGQGATGTF	TRBV7-9	TRBJ1-2	NA	TRBD1